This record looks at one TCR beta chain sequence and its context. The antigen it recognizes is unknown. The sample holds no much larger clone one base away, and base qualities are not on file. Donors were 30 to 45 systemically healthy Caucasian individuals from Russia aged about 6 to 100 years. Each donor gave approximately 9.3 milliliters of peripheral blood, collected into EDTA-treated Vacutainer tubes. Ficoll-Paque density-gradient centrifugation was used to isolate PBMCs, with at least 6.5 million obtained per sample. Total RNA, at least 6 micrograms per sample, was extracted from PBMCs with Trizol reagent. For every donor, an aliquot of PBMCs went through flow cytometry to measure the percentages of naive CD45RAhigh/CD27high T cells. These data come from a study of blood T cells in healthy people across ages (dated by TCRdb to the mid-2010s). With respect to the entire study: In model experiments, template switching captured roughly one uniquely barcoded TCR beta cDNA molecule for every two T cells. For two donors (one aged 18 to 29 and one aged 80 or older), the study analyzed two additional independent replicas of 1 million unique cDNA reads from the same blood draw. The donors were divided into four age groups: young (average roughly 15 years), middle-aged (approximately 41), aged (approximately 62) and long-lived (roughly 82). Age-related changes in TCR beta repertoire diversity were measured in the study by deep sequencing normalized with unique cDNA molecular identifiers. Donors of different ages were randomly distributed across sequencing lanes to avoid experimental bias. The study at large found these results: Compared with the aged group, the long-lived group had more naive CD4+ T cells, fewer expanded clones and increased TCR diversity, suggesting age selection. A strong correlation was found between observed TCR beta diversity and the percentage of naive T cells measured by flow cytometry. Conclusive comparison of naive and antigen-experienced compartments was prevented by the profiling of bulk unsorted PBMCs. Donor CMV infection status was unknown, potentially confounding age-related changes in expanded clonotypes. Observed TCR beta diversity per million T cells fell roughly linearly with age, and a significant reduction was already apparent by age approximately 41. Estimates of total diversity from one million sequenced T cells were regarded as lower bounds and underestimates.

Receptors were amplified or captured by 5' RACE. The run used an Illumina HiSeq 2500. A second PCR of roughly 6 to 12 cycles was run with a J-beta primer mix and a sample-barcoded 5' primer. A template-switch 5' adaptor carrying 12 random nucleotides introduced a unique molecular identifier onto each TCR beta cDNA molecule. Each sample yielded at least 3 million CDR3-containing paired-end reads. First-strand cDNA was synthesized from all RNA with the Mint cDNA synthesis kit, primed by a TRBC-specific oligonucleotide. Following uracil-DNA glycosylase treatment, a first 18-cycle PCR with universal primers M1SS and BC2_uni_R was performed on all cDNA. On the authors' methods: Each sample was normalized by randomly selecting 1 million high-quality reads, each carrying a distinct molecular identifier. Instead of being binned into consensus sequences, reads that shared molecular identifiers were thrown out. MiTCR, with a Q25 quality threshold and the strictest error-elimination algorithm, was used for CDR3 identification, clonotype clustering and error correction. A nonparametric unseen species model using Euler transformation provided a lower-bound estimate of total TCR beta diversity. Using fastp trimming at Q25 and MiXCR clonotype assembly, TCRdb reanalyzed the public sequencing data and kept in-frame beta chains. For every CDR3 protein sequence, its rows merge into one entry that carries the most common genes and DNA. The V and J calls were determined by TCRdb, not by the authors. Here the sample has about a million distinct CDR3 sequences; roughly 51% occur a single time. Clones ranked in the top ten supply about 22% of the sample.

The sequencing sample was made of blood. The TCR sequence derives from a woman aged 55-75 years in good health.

The DNA reads as follows: TGTGCCTCCGGGTGGGGAGGGGTAGAAGGTCAGCCCCAGCATTTT. It is translated as CASGWGGVEGQPQHF. The chain couples TRBV6-6 to TRBJ1-5; the D gene is perhaps TRBD1, on 5 matching bases. Reading from cysteine to phenylalanine, the CDR3 counts 15 amino acids. Solely the CDR3 DNA is kept, with 45 bases framed from the first base. CDR1 MNHNY and CDR2 SVGAGI are derived from the germline V gene (reference sequence). Deletion took 11 bases off V and 6 bases off J, with a span of 23 bases between the germline ends.